This passage covers 8 T cell receptor beta chains from one sample sequenced in a study of cytomegalovirus exposure and HLA in healthy donors. PCR used 60 Vbeta primers and 13 Jbeta primers. The data were produced by immunoSEQ multiplex PCR, yet TCRdb's version contains in-frame clones alone and is incomplete. The data show around 200,000 clones, about four fifths seen once. Input material: PBMCs. The receptors were sampled from a man between 50 and 59 years old in good health and CMV-seronegative.

The DNA for the CDR3 is TGTGCCAGTAGTACCCTGGGACAGGGCAACTATGGCTACACCTTC. Residues: CASSTLGQGNYGYTF. The chain combines TRBV19 with TRBJ1-2; 9 bases are shared with TRBD1. This CDR3 contains 15 residues. Looked up from germline, CDR1 is LNHDA and CDR2 is SQIVND (reference sequence). Losses at the gene ends were 4 bases for V and 2 bases for J; bases not matched to a gene: 5.

V gene TRBV15 combines with J gene TRBJ2-3; TRBD2 matches 10 bases. The CDR3 is 16 amino acids. In germline, CDR1 is LNHNV, CDR2 YYDKDF (reference sequence). Trimming at V came to 0 bases and at J to 6 bases, leaving 6 bases not matched to a gene. CDR3 region: CATSRELAGVSDTQYF. Here the CDR3 DNA reads TGTGCCACCAGCAGAGAGCTAGCGGGAGTATCGGATACGCAGTATTTT.

In its sample, this clone was seen a few times. The chain is built from TRBV6-1 and TRBJ2-3; D gene uncertain. The CDR3 is 15 amino acids. Germline CDR1 MNHNS, CDR2 SASEGT. The V end was cut by 2 bases, the J end by 2 bases, with 11 bases between. The CDR3 DNA sequence: TGTGCCAGCAGTGAAATCCGGGTTAACACAGATACGCAGTATTTT. Protein: CASSEIRVNTDTQYF.

CDR3 nucleotides: TGTGCCAGCAGCCGCCCCGTCCCTAACTCCTACGAGCAGTACTTC. It yields the protein CASSRPVPNSYEQYF. The chain carries TRBV6-5 and TRBJ2-5; D is unresolved. The J call could be wrong; TRBJ2-7 is a better fit for the DNA end. This CDR3 is 15 amino acids long. In germline, CDR1 is MNHEY, CDR2 SVGAGI.

The chain combines TRBV9 with TRBJ2-6, with TRBD2 as a possible D gene (6 bases). The V gene's germline CDR1 is SGDLS and CDR2 YYNGEE. Trimming left V 2 bases short and J 0 bases short, with 15 bases between. The CDR3 loop spans 18 amino acids. The CDR3 region has the DNA TGTGCCAGCAGCGTCCCAAGGGGAGGCTTCTCTGGGGCCAACGTCCTGACTTTC. This encodes CASSVPRGGFSGANVLTF.

The chain has TRBV5-4 and TRBJ1-6, with 9 nucleotides matching TRBD1. CDR1 is SGHNT, CDR2 YYREEE, per germline (reference sequence). This CDR3 has 14 amino acids. Trimming at V came to 4 bases and at J to 7 bases, leaving 3 bases not matched to a gene. In DNA, the CDR3 is TGTGCCAGCAGCCGGGACAGGGTGAATTCACCCCTCCACTTT. Amino acid sequence: CASSRDRVNSPLHF.

The chain links TRBV7-9 to TRBJ2-2; D unclear. The CDR3 is made up of 17 amino acids. Germline values: CDR1 SEHNR, CDR2 FQNEAQ (reference sequence). The V gene lost 6 bases and the J gene lost 0 bases, with 17 bases spanning the gap. In DNA, the CDR3 is TGTGCCAGCAGTTTTCGGCCGACACCCGCGAACACCGGGGAGCTGTTTTTT. The encoded protein is CASSFRPTPANTGELFF. Full variable domain (remainder filled in from reference TRBV7-9 and TRBJ2-2): DTGVSQNPRHKITKRGQNVTFRCDPISEHNRLYWYRQTLGQGPEFLTYFQNEAQLEKSRLLSDRFSAERPKGSFSTLEIQRTEQGDSAMYLCASSFRPTPANTGELFFGEGSRLTVL.

The chain uses TRBV11-2 and TRBJ1-5, with D maybe TRBD1 (5 bases). The CDR3 is made up of 13 amino acids. CDR1 is SGHAT and CDR2 is FQNNGV in the germline V gene. V was trimmed by 1 base and J by 9 bases, leaving 10 bases between them. The CDR3 DNA sequence: TGTGCCAGCAGCTTAGGGGGGGTGGGGCCCCAGCATTTT. Translation gives CASSLGGVGPQHF.